The TCR beta chain under discussion was sequenced for a study of regulatory T cells in long-lasting Graves disease. The overall study: The term persistent Graves' disease signified upward of 5 years on antithyroid drugs with positive TSH receptor antibodies.

Study conclusions and caveats: Patients whose Graves' disease persisted exhibited lower TCR diversity than those newly diagnosed.

Building of the TCR beta libraries involved iRepertoire HTBI primers and Arm-PCR of CDR3 regions. In the original workflow: Segment identification across samples yielded 60 to 80 TRBV and about 14 TRBJ segments. Via MiXCR, TCRdb re-called the multiplex PCR reads, giving one row per CDR3 protein. None of the V and J calls come from the authors' own analysis; TCRdb made them. The table includes 300,000 to 350,000 distinct CDR3 sequences, around 20% detected once. This clonotype was observed many times. Its antigen is still unknown. Time point reported: persistent/refractory GD, antithyroid drugs over 5 years with positive TRAb. TCR sequences were obtained from RNA taken from PBMCs. Germline CDR1 and CDR2: SGHTA and FQGNSA. The V gene end was trimmed by 8 bases and the J gene end by 3 bases; junction bases not matched to a gene: 5. CDR3 length: 13 residues.

The sequencing here drew on peripheral blood mononuclear cells (PBMCs), taken when the disease was refractory, from a patient treated with antithyroid drugs. The sequence was obtained from a female donor with Graves disease. The rearrangement links TRBV7-2 to TRBJ1-2, with 8 nucleotides matching TRBD1. This chain's CDR3 is CASEATGDYGYTF. The CDR3 DNA reads TGTGCCAGCGAGGCGACAGGGGACTATGGCTACACCTTC. Full variable domain (rest looked up from reference TRBV7-2 and TRBJ1-2): GAGVSQSPSNKVTEKGKDVELRCDPISGHTALYWYRQSLGQGLEFLIYFQGNSAPDKSGLPSDRFSAERTGGSVSTLTIQRTQQEDSAVYLCASEATGDYGYTFGSGTRLTVV.